What follows describes a single T cell receptor beta chain. The antigen is not known. This sample is part of a study of beta chain features in type 1 diabetes. Overall study results and limits: Patients showed naive, central memory and Treg TCRB repertoires that appeared more similar than those of healthy donors. Type 1 diabetes patients had moderately but significantly shorter TCRB CDR3s in all four CD4+ subsets.

The germline V gene encodes CDR1 LNHNV and CDR2 YYDKDF (reference sequence). CDR3 length equals 14 residues. The ends were cut back, 3 bases at V and 4 bases at J, with 12 bases in the middle. Expressed TCRB transcripts were sequenced, since all the RNA that had been isolated was reverse transcribed. The method was immunoSEQ multiplex PCR; TCRdb's version includes in-frame clones alone and lacks a portion of them. The sample includes fewer than 300,000 clones, around 21% of them seen just once. The specimen sequenced was naive CD4+ T cells from blood. V usage is TRBV15 and J usage is TRBJ1-1, with D tentatively TRBD1 (6 bases). The sequence derives from a woman aged 35 to 49 with type 1 diabetes. DNA of the CDR3: TGTGCCACCAGCAGCAAGCAGGGGAGCACTGAAGCTTTCTTT. It encodes CATSSKQGSTEAFF.